These T cell receptor beta chains were read from a single sample in a study of PD-1 blockade in mismatch repair-deficient tumors. Sequencing was performed with immunoSEQ multiplex PCR; in TCRdb, only in-frame clones are kept and a portion is missing. The table includes 75,000 to 85,000 clones, 81% detected once. Sequenced here: peripheral blood, sampled 12 weeks after starting pembrolizumab. The source of these receptors is an adult with mismatch repair-deficient cancer. The conserved cysteine and the conserved F or W are not part of the CDR3 here.

V: TRBV30; CDR3: AWSVRGVSPSYEQY
V: TRBV6-5; CDR3: ASTDGSNTGELF
V: TRBV19; CDR3: ASSISGRRNLAKNIQY
V: TRBV18; CDR3: ASSSGTGGTGELF
V: TRBV7-3; CDR3: ASSLGLAGELANEQF
V: TRBV28; CDR3: ASSPTTGYNQPQH
V: TRBV2; CDR3: ASRLAGLASYNEQF
V: TRBV30; CDR3: AWSISYQAEAF
V: TRBV29-1; CDR3: SVVISGTDTQY
V: TRBV6-5; CDR3: ASGRLARSYEQY
V: TRBV10-2; CDR3: ASFDRGTYNEQF
V: TRBV4-3; CDR3: ASSSNQGAPYEQY
V: TRBV6-6; CDR3: ASSSSGATNEKLF
V: TRBV5-1; CDR3: ASRREGSYNEQF
V: TRBV7-2; CDR3: ASSFSGRAASGTDTQY
V: TRBV7-8; CDR3: ASSNAAGKETQY
V: TRBV7-9; CDR3: ASSYQGAGNEQF
V: TRBV7-7; CDR3: ASSGGLNTGELF
V: TRBV2; CDR3: ASSGWTEAF
V: TRBV9; CDR3: ASSVESRGDTQY
V: TRBV7-7; CDR3: ASSVDMGAEQY
V: TRBV25-1; CDR3: ASSEFAVNYGYT
V: TRBV2; CDR3: ASSEAPDLSETQY
V: TRBV6-1; CDR3: ASRREGSYNEQF
V: TRBV19; CDR3: ASSEGGGGETQY
V: TRBV5-1; CDR3: ASSPGQTNQPQH
V: TRBV30; CDR3: AWNELVGNEQF
V: TRBV6-1; CDR3: ASSVGNRGFEAF
V: TRBV18; CDR3: ASSPPDLRDTQY
V: TRBV7-8; CDR3: ASSSRGQAYEQY
V: TRBV7-9; CDR3: ASSARTEYEQY
V: TRBV27; CDR3: ASSSSGRLTDTQY
V: TRBV20-1; CDR3: SALAAETQY